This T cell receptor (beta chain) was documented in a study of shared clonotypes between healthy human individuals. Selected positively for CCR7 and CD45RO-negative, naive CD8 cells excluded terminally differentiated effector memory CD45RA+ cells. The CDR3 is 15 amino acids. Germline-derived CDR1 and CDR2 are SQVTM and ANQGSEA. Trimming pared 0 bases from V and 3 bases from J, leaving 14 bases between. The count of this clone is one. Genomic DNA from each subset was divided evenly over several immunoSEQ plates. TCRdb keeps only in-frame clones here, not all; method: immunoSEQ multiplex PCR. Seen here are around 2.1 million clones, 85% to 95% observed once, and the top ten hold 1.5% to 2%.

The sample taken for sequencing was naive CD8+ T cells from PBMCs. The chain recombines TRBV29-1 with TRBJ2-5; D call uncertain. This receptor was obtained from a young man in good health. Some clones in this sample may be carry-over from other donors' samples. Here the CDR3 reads CSVEDYFDTKETQYF. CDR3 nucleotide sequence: TGCAGCGTTGAAGATTATTTCGACACCAAAGAGACCCAGTACTTC. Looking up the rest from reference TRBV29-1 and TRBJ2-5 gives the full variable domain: SAVISQKPSRDICQRGTSLTIQCQVDSQVTMMFWYRQQPGQSLTLIATANQGSEATYESGFVIDKFPISRPNLTFSTLTVSNMSPEDSSIYLCSVEDYFDTKETQYFGPGTRLLVL.